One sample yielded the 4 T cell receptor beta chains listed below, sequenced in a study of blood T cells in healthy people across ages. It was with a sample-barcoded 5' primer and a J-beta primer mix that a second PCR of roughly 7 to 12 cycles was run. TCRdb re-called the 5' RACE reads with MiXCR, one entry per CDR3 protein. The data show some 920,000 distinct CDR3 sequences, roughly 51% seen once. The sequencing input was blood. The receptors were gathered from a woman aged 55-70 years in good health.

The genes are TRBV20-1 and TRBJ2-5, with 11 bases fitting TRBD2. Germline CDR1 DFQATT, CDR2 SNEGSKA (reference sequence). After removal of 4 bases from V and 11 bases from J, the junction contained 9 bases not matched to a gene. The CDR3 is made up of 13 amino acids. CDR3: CSAISGRAREQYF. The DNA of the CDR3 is TGCAGTGCTATTAGCGGGAGGGCCAGGGAGCAGTACTTC.

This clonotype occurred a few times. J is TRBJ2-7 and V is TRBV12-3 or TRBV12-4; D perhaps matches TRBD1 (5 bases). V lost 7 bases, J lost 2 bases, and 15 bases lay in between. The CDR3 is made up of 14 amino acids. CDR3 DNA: TGTGCCAGCAAAAATCAGGGCGAAGCCTACGAGCAGTACTTC. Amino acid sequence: CASKNQGEAYEQYF.

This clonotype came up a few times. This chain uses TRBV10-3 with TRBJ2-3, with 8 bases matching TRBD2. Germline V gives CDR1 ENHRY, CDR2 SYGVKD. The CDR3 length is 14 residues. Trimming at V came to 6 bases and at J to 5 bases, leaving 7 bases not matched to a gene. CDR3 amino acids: CAISRTSHEDTQYF. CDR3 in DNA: TGTGCCATCAGCCGGACTAGCCATGAAGATACGCAGTATTTT.

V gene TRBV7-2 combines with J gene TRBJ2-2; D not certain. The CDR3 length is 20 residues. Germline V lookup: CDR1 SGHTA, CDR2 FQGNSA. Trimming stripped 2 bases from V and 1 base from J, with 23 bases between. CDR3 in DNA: TGTGCCAGCAGCTTACCCATCATCCACAAGGAACCATTGAACACCGGGGAGCTGTTTTTT. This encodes CASSLPIIHKEPLNTGELFF. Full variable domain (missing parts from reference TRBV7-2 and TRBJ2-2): GAGVSQSPSNKVTEKGKDVELRCDPISGHTALYWYRQSLGQGLEFLIYFQGNSAPDKSGLPSDRFSAERTGGSVSTLTIQRTQQEDSAVYLCASSLPIIHKEPLNTGELFFGEGSRLTVL.